This T cell receptor (beta chain) was retrieved from a study of cytomegalovirus exposure and HLA in healthy donors. Vbeta (60) and Jbeta (13) primers were used in the PCR. The protocol was immunoSEQ multiplex PCR, while the TCRdb copy is restricted to in-frame clones and leaves out a portion. The sample carries some 150,000 clones, over 70% recorded once. Germline CDR1 SGHTA, CDR2 FQGNSA. There are 15 residues in the CDR3. Trimming removed 1 base at V and 0 bases at J, with 8 bases between. V gene TRBV7-2 combines with J gene TRBJ2-3; D unresolved. The sequence derives from a young man in good health and CMV-seronegative. The sequenced material came from PBMCs. The CDR3 DNA follows: TGTGCCAGCAGCTTAGTTGCCAGAAGCACAGATACGCAGTATTTT. Translation gives CASSLVARSTDTQYF.